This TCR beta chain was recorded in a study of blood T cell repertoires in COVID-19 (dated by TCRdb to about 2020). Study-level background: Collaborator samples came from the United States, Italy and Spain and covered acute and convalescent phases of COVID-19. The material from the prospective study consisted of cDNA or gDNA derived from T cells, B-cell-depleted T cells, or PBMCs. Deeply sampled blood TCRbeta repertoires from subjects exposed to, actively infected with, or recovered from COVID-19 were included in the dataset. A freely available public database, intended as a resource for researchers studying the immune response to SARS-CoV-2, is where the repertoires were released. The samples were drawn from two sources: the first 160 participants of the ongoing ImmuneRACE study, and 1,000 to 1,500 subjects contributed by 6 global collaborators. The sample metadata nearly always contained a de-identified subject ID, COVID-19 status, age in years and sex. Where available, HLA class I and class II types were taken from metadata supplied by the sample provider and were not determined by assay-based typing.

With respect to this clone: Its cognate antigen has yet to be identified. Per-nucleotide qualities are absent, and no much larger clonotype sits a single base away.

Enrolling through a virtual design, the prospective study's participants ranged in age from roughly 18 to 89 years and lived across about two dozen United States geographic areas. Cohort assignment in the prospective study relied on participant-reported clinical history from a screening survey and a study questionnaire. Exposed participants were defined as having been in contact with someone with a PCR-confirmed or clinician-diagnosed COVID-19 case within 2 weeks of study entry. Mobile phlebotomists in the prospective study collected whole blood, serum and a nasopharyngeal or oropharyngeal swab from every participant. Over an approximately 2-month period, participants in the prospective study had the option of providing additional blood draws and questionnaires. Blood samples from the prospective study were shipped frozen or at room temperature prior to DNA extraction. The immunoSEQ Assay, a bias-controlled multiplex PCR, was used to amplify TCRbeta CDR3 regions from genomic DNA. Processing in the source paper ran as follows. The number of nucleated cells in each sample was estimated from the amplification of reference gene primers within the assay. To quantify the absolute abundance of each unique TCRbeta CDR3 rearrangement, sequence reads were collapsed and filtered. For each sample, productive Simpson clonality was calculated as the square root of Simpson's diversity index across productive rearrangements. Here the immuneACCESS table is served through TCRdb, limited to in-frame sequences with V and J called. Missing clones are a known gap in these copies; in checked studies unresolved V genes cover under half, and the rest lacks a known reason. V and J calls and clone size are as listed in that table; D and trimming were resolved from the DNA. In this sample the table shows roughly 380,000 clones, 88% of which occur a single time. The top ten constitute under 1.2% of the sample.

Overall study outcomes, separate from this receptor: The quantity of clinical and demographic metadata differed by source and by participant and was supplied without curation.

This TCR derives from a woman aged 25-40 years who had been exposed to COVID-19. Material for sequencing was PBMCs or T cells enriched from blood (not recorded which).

The CDR3 has the sequence CATSDLSSGLAGTSTEQFF. The sequence in DNA is TGTGCCACCAGTGACCTCAGTAGTGGACTAGCGGGAACCTCGACTGAGCAGTTCTTC. This chain is built from TRBV24-1 and TRBJ2-1, with TRBD2 identical over 12 junction bases. Relative to germline, V is missing 4 bases and J is missing 9 bases, with 18 bases of the junction outside any gene match. CDR1 and CDR2, per the germline V gene, are KGHDR and SFDVKD. Measured from the cysteine to the phenylalanine, the CDR3 is 19 residues long. Only CDR3 DNA remains: 57 bases, in frame from the first base.